This T cell receptor beta chain was captured in a study of CXCR3-negative and CXCR3-positive naive CD8 T cells. Study at large: The total count of TRB reads reached around 130 million, and each library contributed about 1.5 +/- 0.3 million. Overall study results and limits: The level of CXCR3 expression partially decreased after cryopreservation; the majority of assays used fresh PBMCs. The study found that naive CXCR3-negative and CXCR3-positive cells shared TRBV-TRBJ usage, while memory cells differed. Memory CD8+ cells showed much lower diversity, while both naive subsets were comparably high.

Turning to this clonotype: What it recognizes is unknown.

The CDR3 is made up of 12 amino acids. Germline V gene data show CDR1 as SGHTA and CDR2 as FQGTGA. The libraries of TRB cDNA were constructed through 5' RACE using UMI labels. TCRdb re-called the 5' RACE reads; one entry per CDR3 protein, DNA not given. Recorded here are under 70,000 distinct CDR3 sequences; the top ten clones represent more than 20%. Material: memory CD8+ T cells from blood. This TCR was sampled from a human donor in good health. Some clones in this sample may be carry-over from other donors' samples. The chain has TRBV7-3 and TRBJ2-7. The CDR3 sequence is CASSLTGSEQYF.